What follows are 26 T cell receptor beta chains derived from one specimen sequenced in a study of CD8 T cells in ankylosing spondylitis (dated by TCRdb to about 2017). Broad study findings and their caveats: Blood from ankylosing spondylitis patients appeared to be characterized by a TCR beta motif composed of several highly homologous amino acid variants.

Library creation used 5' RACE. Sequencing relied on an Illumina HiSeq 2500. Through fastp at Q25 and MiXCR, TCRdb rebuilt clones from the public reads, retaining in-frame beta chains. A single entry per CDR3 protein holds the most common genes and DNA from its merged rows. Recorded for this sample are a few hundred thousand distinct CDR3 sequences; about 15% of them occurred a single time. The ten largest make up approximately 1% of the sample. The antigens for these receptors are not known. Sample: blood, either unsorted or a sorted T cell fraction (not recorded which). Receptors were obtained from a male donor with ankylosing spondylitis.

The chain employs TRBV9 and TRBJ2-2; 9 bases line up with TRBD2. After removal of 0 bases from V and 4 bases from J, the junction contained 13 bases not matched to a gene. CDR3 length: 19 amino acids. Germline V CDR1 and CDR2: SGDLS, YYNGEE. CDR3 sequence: CASSVGLPGRGGFTGELFF. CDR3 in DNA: TGTGCCAGCAGCGTAGGTCTCCCCGGGCGGGGGGGCTTCACCGGGGAGCTGTTTTTT. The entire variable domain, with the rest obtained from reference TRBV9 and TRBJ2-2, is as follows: DSGVTQTPKHLITATGQRVTLRCSPRSGDLSVYWYQQSLDQGLQFLIQYYNGEERAKGNILERFSAQQFPDLHSELNLSSLELGDSALYFCASSVGLPGRGGFTGELFFGEGSRLTVL.

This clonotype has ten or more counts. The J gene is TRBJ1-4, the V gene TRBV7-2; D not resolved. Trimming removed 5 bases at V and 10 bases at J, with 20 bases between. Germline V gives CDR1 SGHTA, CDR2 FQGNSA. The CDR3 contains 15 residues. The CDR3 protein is CASSRGMASSGKLFF. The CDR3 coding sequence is TGTGCCAGCAGCCGAGGGATGGCTAGTTCCGGAAAACTGTTTTTT.

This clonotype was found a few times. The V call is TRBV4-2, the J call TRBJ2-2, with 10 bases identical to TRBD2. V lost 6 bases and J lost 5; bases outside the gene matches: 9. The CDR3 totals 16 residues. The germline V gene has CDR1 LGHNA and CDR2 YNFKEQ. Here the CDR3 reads CASRKAAGGETGELFF. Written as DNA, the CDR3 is TGTGCCAGCAGGAAGGCAGCGGGAGGGGAAACCGGGGAGCTGTTTTTT.

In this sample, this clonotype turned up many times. CDR3 region: CSVDTGGGSYNEQFF. CDR3 nucleotides: TGCAGCGTTGATACGGGGGGCGGCTCCTACAATGAGCAGTTCTTC. The chain is built from TRBV29-1 and TRBJ2-1; possibly TRBD2 for D (7 bases). CDR3 length equals 15 residues. Germline CDR1 reads SQVTM; CDR2 reads ANQGSEA. The ends were cut back, 3 bases at V and 0 bases at J, with 12 bases in the middle.

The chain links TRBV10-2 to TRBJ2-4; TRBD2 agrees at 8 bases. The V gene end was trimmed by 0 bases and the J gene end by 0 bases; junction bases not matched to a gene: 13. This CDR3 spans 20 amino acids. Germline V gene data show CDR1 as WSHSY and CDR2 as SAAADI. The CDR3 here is CASSESSGGEVSIAKNIQYF. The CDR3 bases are TGCGCCAGCAGTGAGTCGAGCGGGGGCGAAGTTAGTATAGCCAAAAACATTCAGTACTTC.

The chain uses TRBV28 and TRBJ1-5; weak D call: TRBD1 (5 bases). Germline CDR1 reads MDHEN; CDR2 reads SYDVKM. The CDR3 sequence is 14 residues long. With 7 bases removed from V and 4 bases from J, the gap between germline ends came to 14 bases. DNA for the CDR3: TGTGCCAGCACCCCATCCAGGGTGAATCAGCCCCAGCATTTT. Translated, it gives CASTPSRVNQPQHF. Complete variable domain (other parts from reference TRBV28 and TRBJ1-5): DVKVTQSSRYLVKRTGEKVFLECVQDMDHENMFWYRQDPGLGLRLIYFSYDVKMKEKGDIPEGYSVSREKKERFSLILESASTNQTSMYLCASTPSRVNQPQHFGDGTRLSIL.

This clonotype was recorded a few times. The CDR3 coding sequence is TGTGCCAGCAGCTTAGACCTCTCAGAACGGATTACGCAGTATTTT. Its translation is CASSLDLSERITQYF. The V gene is TRBV7-9, the J gene TRBJ2-3; D call uncertain. Germline V gives CDR1 SEHNR, CDR2 FQNEAQ (reference sequence). The CDR3 runs to 15 residues. V was pared by 1 base and J by 8 bases, with 16 bases between.

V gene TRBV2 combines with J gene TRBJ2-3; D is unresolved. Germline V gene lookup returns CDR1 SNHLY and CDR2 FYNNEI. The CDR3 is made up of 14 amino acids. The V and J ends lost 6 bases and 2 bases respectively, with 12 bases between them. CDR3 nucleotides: TGTGCCAGCAGCGCTGAGCCCCCCACAGATACGCAGTATTTT. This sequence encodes CASSAEPPTDTQYF.

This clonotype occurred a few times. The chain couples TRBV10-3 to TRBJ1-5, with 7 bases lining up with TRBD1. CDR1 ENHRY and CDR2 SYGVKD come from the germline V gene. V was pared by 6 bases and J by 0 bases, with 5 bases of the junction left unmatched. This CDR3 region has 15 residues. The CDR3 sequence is CAISAGQYSNQPQHF. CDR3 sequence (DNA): TGTGCCATCAGCGCGGGACAGTATAGCAATCAGCCCCAGCATTTT.

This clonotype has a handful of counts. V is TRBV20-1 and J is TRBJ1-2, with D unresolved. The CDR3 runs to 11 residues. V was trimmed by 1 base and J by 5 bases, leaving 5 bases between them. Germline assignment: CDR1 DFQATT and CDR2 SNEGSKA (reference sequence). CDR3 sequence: CSARVLYGYTF. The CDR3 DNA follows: TGCAGTGCTAGAGTCTTATATGGCTACACCTTC.

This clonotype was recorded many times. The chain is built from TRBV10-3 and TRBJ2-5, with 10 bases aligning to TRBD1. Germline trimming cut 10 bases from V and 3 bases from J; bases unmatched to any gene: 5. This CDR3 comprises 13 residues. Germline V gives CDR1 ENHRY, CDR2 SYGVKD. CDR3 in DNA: TGTGCCAGCGCGGACAGGGGGGAAGAGACCCAGTACTTC. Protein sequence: CASADRGEETQYF.

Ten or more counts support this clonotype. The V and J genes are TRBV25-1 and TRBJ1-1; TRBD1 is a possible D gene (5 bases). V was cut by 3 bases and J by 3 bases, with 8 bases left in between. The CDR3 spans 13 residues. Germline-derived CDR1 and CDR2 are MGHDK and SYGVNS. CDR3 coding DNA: TGTGCCAGCAGTGATGGGGGTTACACTGAAGCTTTCTTT. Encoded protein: CASSDGGYTEAFF.

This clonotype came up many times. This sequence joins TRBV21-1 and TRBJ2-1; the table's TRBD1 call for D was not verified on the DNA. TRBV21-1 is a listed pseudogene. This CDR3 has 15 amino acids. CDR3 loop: CASSKWRGQNNEQFF. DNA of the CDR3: TGTGCCAGCAGCAAATGGAGGGGACAGAACAATGAGCAGTTCTTC.

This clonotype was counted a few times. The CDR3 loop is CASSLRGGQGTDTQYF. CDR3 nucleotides: TGCGCCAGCAGCTTGAGGGGGGGACAGGGCACAGATACGCAGTATTTT. The chain links TRBV5-1 to TRBJ2-3; weak D call: TRBD1 (8 bases). V dropped 1 base and J dropped 1 base, with 13 bases sitting between them. Germline CDR1 is SGHRS and CDR2 is YFSETQ. This CDR3 comprises 16 residues. The full variable domain, its missing parts supplied by reference TRBV5-1 and TRBJ2-3, is KAGVTQTPRYLIKTRGQQVTLSCSPISGHRSVSWYQQTPGQGLQFLFEYFSETQRNKGNFPGRFSGRQFSNSRSEMNVSTLELGDSALYLCASSLRGGQGTDTQYFGPGTRLTVL.

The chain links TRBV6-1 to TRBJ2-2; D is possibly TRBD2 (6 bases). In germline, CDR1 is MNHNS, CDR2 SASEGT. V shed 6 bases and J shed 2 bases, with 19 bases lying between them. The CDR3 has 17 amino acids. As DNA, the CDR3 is TGTGCCAGCAGAACCCCCTCGGGGAGGCAAAACACCGGGGAGCTGTTTTTT. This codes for CASRTPSGRQNTGELFF.

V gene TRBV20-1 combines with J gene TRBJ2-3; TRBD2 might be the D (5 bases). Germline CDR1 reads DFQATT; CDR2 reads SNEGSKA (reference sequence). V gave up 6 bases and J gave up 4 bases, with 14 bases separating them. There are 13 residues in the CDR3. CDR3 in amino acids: CSADHMDSDTQYF. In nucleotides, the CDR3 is TGCAGTGCCGACCATATGGACTCAGATACGCAGTATTTT.

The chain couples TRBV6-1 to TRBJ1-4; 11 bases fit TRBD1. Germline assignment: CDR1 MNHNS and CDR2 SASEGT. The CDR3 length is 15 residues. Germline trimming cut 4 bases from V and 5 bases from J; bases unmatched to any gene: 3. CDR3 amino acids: CASSGGDRGNEKLFF. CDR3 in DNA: TGTGCCAGCAGTGGAGGGGACAGGGGGAATGAAAAACTGTTTTTT.

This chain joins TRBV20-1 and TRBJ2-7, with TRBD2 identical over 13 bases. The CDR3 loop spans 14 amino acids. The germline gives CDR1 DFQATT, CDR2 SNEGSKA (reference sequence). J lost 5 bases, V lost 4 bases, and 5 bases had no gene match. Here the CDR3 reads CSAKGLAGLHEQYF. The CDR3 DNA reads TGCAGTGCTAAGGGACTAGCGGGATTACACGAGCAGTACTTC.

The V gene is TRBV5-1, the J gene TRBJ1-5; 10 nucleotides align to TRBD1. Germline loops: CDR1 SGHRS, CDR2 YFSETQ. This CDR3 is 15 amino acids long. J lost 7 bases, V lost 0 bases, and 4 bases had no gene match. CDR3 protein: CASSLEGTGEQPQHF. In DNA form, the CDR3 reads TGCGCCAGCAGCTTGGAGGGGACAGGGGAGCAGCCCCAGCATTTT. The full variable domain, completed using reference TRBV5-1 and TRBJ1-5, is KAGVTQTPRYLIKTRGQQVTLSCSPISGHRSVSWYQQTPGQGLQFLFEYFSETQRNKGNFPGRFSGRQFSNSRSEMNVSTLELGDSALYLCASSLEGTGEQPQHFGDGTRLSIL.

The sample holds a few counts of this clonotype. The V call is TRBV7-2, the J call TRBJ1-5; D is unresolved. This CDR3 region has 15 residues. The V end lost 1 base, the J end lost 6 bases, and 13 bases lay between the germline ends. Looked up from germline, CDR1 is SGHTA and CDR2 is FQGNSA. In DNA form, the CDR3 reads TGTGCCAGCAGCTTAGACGGCAAGGGCCCTCAGCCCCAGCATTTT. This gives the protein CASSLDGKGPQPQHF. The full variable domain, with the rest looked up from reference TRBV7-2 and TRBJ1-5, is GAGVSQSPSNKVTEKGKDVELRCDPISGHTALYWYRQSLGQGLEFLIYFQGNSAPDKSGLPSDRFSAERTGGSVSTLTIQRTQQEDSAVYLCASSLDGKGPQPQHFGDGTRLSIL.

CDR3 sequence reads: CAGATGFTDTQYF. The CDR3 DNA is TGTGCCGGCGCGACAGGGTTCACAGATACGCAGTATTTT. This chain joins TRBV11-2 and TRBJ2-3, with 7 nucleotides matching TRBD1. Germline-derived CDR1 and CDR2 are SGHAT and FQNNGV. J gave up 2 bases and V 11 bases, and 7 bases lay outside the gene matches. The CDR3 extends over 13 amino acids.

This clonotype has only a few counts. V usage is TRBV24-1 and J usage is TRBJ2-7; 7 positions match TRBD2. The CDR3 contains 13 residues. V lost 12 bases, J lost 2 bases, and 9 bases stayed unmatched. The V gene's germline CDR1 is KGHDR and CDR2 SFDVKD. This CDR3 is CAANPGTTYEQYF. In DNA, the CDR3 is TGTGCCGCCAACCCAGGGACTACCTACGAGCAGTACTTC.

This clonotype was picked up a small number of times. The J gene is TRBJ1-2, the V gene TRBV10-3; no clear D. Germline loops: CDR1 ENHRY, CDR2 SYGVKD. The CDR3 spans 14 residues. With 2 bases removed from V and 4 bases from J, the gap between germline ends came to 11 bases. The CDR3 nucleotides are TGTGCCATCAGTGAGATCACCGACGTCTATGGCTACACCTTC. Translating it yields CAISEITDVYGYTF.

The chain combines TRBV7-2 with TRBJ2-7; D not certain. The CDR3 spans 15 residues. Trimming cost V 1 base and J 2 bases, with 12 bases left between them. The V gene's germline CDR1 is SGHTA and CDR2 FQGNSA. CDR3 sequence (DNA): TGTGCCAGCAGCTTAGGATGGCTTGGTCCCTACGAGCAGTACTTC. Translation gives CASSLGWLGPYEQYF.

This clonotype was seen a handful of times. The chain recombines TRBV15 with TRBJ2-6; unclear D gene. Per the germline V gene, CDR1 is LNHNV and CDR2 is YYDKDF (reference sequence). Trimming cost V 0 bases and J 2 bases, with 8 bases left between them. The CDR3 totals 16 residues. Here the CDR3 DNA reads TGTGCCACCAGCAGAGATCCGAGTGCTGGGGCCAACGTCCTGACTTTC. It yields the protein CATSRDPSAGANVLTF.

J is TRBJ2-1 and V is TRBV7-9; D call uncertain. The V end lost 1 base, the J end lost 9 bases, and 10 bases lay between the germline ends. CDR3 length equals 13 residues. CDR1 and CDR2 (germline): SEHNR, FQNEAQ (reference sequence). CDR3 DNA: TGTGCCAGCAGCTTAGAAGTAGTAATTGAGCAGTTCTTC. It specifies CASSLEVVIEQFF.